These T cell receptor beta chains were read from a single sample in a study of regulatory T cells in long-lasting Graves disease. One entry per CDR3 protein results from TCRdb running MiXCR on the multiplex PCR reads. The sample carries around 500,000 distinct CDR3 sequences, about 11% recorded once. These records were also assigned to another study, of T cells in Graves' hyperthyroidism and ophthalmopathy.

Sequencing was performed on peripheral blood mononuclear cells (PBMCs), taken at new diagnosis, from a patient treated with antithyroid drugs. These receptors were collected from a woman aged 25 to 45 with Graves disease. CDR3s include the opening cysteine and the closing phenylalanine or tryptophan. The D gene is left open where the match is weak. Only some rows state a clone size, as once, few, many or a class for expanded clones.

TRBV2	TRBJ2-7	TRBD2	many	CASLGLAGGQYF	TGTGCCAGCCTTGGACTAGCGGGAGGTCAGTACTTC
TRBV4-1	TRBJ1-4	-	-	CASSQGGSEKLFF	TGCGCCAGCAGCCAAGGAGGAAGTGAAAAACTGTTTTTT
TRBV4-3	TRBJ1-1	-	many	CASSQTGTDIGTAFF	TGCGCCAGCAGCCAAACCGGGACGGACATAGGTACGGCTTTCTTT
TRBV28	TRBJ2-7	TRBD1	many	CASSPRGQGAPYEQYF	TGTGCCAGCAGTCCCAGGGGACAGGGGGCCCCCTACGAGCAGTACTTC
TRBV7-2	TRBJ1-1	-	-	CASSLVSSQSTEAFF	TGTGCCAGCAGCTTAGTCTCGAGTCAATCCACCGAAGCTTTCTTT
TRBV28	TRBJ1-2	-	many	CASSLRGGGFGYTF	TGTGCCAGCAGTTTACGGGGGGGAGGGTTCGGCTACACCTTC
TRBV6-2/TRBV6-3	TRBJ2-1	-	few	CASSGRDSSYNEQFF	TGTGCCAGCAGCGGCCGGGACTCCTCCTACAATGAGCAGTTCTTC
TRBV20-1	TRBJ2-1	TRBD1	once	CSAIGQGQHNEQFF	TGCAGTGCTATCGGACAGGGGCAACACAATGAGCAGTTCTTC
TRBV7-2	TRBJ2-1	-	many	CASSLGGAGNNEQFF	TGTGCCAGCAGCTTAGGAGGGGCAGGTAACAATGAGCAGTTCTTC
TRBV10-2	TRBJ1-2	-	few	CASAVGPNYGYTF	TGCGCCAGCGCCGTGGGCCCTAACTATGGCTACACCTTC
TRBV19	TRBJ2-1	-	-	CASSIGWASSYNEQFF	TGTGCCAGTAGTATTGGGTGGGCTAGCTCCTACAATGAGCAGTTCTTC
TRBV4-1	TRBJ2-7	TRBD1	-	CASCRGGQGTYEQYF	TGCGCCAGCTGCCGAGGGGGACAGGGCACCTACGAGCAGTACTTC
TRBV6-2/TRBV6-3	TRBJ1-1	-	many	CASSYVRDPGLGTEAFF	TGTGCCAGCAGTTACGTTCGGGACCCAGGCTTGGGCACTGAAGCTTTCTTT
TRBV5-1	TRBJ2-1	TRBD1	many	CASSLSGTGEFNEQFF	TGCGCCAGCAGCTTGTCCGGGACAGGGGAGTTCAATGAGCAGTTCTTC
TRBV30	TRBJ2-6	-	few	CAWSAGSGANVLTF	TGTGCCTGGAGTGCAGGGTCTGGGGCCAACGTCCTGACTTTC
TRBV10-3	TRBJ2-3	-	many	CAISAGATDTQYF	TGTGCCATCAGTGCTGGAGCCACAGATACGCAGTATTTT
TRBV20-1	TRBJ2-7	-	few	CSARTFYEQYF	TGCAGTGCGCGGACATTTTACGAGCAGTACTTC
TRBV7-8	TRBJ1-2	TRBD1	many	CASSDRDRGSGYTF	TGTGCCAGCAGCGACCGGGACAGGGGATCGGGCTACACCTTC
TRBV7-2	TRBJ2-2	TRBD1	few	CASSSRGTGAKPNTGELFF	TGTGCCAGCAGCTCAAGGGGGACAGGGGCGAAACCGAACACCGGGGAGCTGTTTTTT
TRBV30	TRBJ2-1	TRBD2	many	CAWSIRTSGYNEQFF	TGTGCCTGGAGTATCAGGACTAGCGGCTACAATGAGCAGTTCTTC